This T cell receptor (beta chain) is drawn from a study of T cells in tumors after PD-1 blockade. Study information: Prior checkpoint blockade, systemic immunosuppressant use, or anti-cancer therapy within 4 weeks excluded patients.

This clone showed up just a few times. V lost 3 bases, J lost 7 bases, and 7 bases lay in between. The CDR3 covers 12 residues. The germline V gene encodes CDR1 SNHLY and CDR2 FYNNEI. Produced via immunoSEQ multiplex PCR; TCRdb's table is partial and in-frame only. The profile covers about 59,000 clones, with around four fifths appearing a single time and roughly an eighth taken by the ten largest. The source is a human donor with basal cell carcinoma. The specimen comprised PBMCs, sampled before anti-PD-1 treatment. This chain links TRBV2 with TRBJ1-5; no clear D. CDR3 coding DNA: TGTGCCAGCAGTGACGGATCGCAGCCCCAGCATTTT. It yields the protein CASSDGSQPQHF.